The next 26 T cell receptor beta chains were all read from a single sample in a study of T-cell reconstitution after alpha-beta-depleted transplantation in children. Researchers prepared the TCRbeta library using unique molecular identifiers, the study reports. One entry per CDR3 protein, called by TCRdb with MiXCR from the PCR reads. The sample holds some 830,000 distinct CDR3 sequences, 15% to 20% seen once. Specimen: PBMCs, mostly from graft donor cells, collected 360 days after TCRalphabeta/CD19-depleted stem cell transplant. These receptors all stem from a male patient younger than 18 who had a stem cell transplant for acute lymphoblastic leukemia, so the T cells may come from the graft donor.

The chain recombines TRBV29-1 with TRBJ1-2, with 7 bases that match TRBD1. The CDR3 is 14 residues long. J gave up 6 bases and V 6 bases, and 13 bases lay outside the gene matches. CDR1 is SQVTM and CDR2 is ANQGSEA in the germline V gene. CDR3 residues: CSVLGQVGWHGYTF. CDR3 coding DNA: TGCAGCGTACTTGGACAGGTGGGGTGGCATGGCTACACCTTC. The whole variable domain, filled in from reference TRBV29-1 and TRBJ1-2, reads SAVISQKPSRDICQRGTSLTIQCQVDSQVTMMFWYRQQPGQSLTLIATANQGSEATYESGFVIDKFPISRPNLTFSTLTVSNMSPEDSSIYLCSVLGQVGWHGYTFGSGTRLTVV.

The J gene is TRBJ2-3, the V gene TRBV29-1; tentative D call: TRBD1 (6 bases). The CDR3 sequence is 16 residues long. The ends were cut back, 3 bases at V and 4 bases at J, with 20 bases in the middle. Looked up from germline, CDR1 is SQVTM and CDR2 is ANQGSEA. The DNA for the CDR3 is TGCAGCGTTGATCTTGACAGGTCTCCAATCGCAGATACGCAGTATTTT. Amino acids: CSVDLDRSPIADTQYF.

This clonotype was observed at least ten times. V is TRBV25-1 and J is TRBJ2-3; 9 bases match TRBD1. V shed 1 base, J shed 2 bases, and the junction held 10 bases outside the gene matches. The CDR3 is 18 amino acids. Germline CDR1 is MGHDK and CDR2 is SYGVNS. In DNA, the CDR3 is TGTGCCAGCAGTGAATCCCTAGGACAGGGGAGATTCACAGATACGCAGTATTTT. It translates to CASSESLGQGRFTDTQYF.

This chain links TRBV15 with TRBJ1-6, with D possibly TRBD1 on 5 matching bases. CDR3 size: 15 residues. The germline CDR1 and CDR2 sequences are LNHNV and YYDKDF (reference sequence). Trimming took 0 bases from V and 8 from J, leaving 11 bases between them. In DNA, the CDR3 is TGTGCCACCAGCAGAGAAGCAGGGATATATTCACCCCTCCACTTT. Its translation: CATSREAGIYSPLHF.

CDR3 sequence (DNA): TGTGCCAGCTCACTACAGGGAATAAACACTGAAGCTTTCTTT. This encodes CASSLQGINTEAFF. The chain joins TRBV18 to TRBJ1-1; tentative D call: TRBD1 (6 bases). This CDR3 has 14 amino acids. Trimming removed 4 bases from V and 2 bases from J, with 11 bases in between. CDR1 is KGHSH and CDR2 is LQKENI in the germline V gene.

This clonotype was observed at least ten times. The chain combines TRBV3-1 with TRBJ2-1; D is unclear. The germline V gene encodes CDR1 LGHDT and CDR2 YNNKEL (reference sequence). The CDR3 contains 13 residues. V gave up 4 bases and J gave up 11 bases, with 15 bases separating them. CDR3 bases: TGTGCCAGCAGCCTAGCTATGACTGCTCAGCAGTTCTTC. Its translation is CASSLAMTAQQFF.

The CDR3 bases are TGTGCCAGCAGCTTAGGTTCGCCCTGGTCCTACGAGCAGTACTTC. Its protein is CASSLGSPWSYEQYF. The genes are TRBV7-9 and TRBJ2-7; D is ambiguous. The CDR3 has 15 amino acids. Per the germline V gene, CDR1 is SEHNR and CDR2 is FQNEAQ (reference sequence). The V and J ends lost 1 base and 1 base respectively, with 11 bases between them.

This clonotype showed up many times. V is TRBV20-1 and J is TRBJ2-3; D is perhaps TRBD2 (7 bases). Germline CDR1 reads DFQATT; CDR2 reads SNEGSKA (reference sequence). Trimming removed 3 bases at V and 2 bases at J, with 24 bases between. The CDR3 sequence is 18 residues long. CDR3 in DNA: TGCAGTGCTAGGTCCTCAAAGGGGGGGAGGGCCCCCACAGATACGCAGTATTTT. Translation: CSARSSKGGRAPTDTQYF.

The genes are TRBV30 and TRBJ2-1; D unresolved. Germline-derived CDR1 and CDR2 are GTSNPN and SVGIG (reference sequence). The V end lost 2 bases, the J end lost 7 bases, and 6 bases lay between the germline ends. The CDR3 loop spans 11 amino acids. In nucleotides, the CDR3 is TGTGCCTGGAGTTTTATGAATGAGCAGTTCTTC. Translating gives CAWSFMNEQFF.

This clonotype was counted ten times or more. The rearrangement joins TRBV12-3 or TRBV12-4 to TRBJ1-5; TRBD1 matches at 10 bases. The trim removed 4 bases at V and 6 bases at J, leaving 9 bases unmatched. CDR3 length: 16 residues. The CDR3 region has the DNA TGTGCCAGCAGTTCGCGACAGGGGGCGGTAGGTCAGCCCCAGCATTTT. Its translation: CASSSRQGAVGQPQHF.

This clonotype was picked up a small number of times. V gene TRBV20-1 combines with J gene TRBJ2-7; D unclear. The CDR3 is made up of 14 amino acids. The germline V gene encodes CDR1 DFQATT and CDR2 SNEGSKA (reference sequence). V lost 0 bases, J lost 0 bases, and 9 bases lay in between. Written as DNA, the CDR3 is TGCAGTGCTAGAGATAAGCGCGCCTCCTACGAGCAGTACTTC. It encodes CSARDKRASYEQYF.

This clonotype was counted only a few times. V is TRBV20-1 and J is TRBJ2-7; the match to TRBD2 covers 11 bases. The germline gives CDR1 DFQATT, CDR2 SNEGSKA (reference sequence). V dropped 4 bases and J dropped 6; count of bases not matched to a gene: 11. The length of the CDR3 is 15 residues. The CDR3 nucleotides are TGCAGTGCTACCTTAACTAGCGGGAGAACGGGCGAGCAGTACTTC. This translates into CSATLTSGRTGEQYF.

Only a few counts were recorded for this clonotype. This rearrangement joins TRBV29-1 to TRBJ2-7; 10 positions agree with TRBD1. Germline V gene data show CDR1 as SQVTM and CDR2 as ANQGSEA. The CDR3 is made up of 12 amino acids. With V trimmed by 7 bases and J by 5 bases, 5 bases remained unmatched. CDR3 sequence reads: CSGGTGDNEQYF. CDR3 nucleotides: TGCAGCGGCGGGACAGGGGACAACGAGCAGTACTTC.

This clonotype showed up many times. The chain is built from TRBV20-1 and TRBJ2-5; TRBD2 matches at 14 bases. The germline CDR1 and CDR2 sequences are DFQATT and SNEGSKA (reference sequence). V lost 0 bases and J lost 4; bases outside the gene matches: 1. This CDR3 has 15 residues. In DNA, the CDR3 is TGCAGTGCTAGAGATGGACTAGCGGGAGGAGAGACCCAGTACTTC. Amino acids: CSARDGLAGGETQYF.

The table lists this clonotype with many counts. This sequence joins TRBV9 and TRBJ2-5; 9 bases agree with TRBD2. This CDR3 comprises 16 residues. CDR1 is SGDLS and CDR2 is YYNGEE in the germline V gene. Losses at the gene ends were 0 bases for V and 5 bases for J; bases not matched to a gene: 8. CDR3 residues: CASSVEELAGGETQYF. CDR3 nucleotides: TGTGCCAGCAGCGTAGAGGAACTAGCGGGCGGTGAGACCCAGTACTTC.

The chain is built from TRBV29-1 and TRBJ1-2; tentatively, D is TRBD1 (5 bases). V was cut by 0 bases and J by 10 bases, with 12 bases left in between. Per the germline V gene, CDR1 is SQVTM and CDR2 is ANQGSEA. CDR3 size: 12 residues. CDR3 sequence: CSVEDQPGHYTF. In DNA form, the CDR3 reads TGCAGCGTTGAAGATCAGCCAGGGCACTACACCTTC.

This clonotype was counted many times. V usage is TRBV4-1 and J usage is TRBJ2-7; no firm D call. V lost 0 bases to trimming and J lost 0 bases, with 6 bases between them. The V gene's germline CDR1 is MGHRA and CDR2 YSYEKL. The CDR3 length is 14 residues. In DNA form, the CDR3 reads TGCGCCAGCAGCCAAGATCTGGGCTCCTACGAGCAGTACTTC. It codes for CASSQDLGSYEQYF.

CDR3 nucleotide sequence: TGTGCCAGCAGTTTTGCAGGGGGCCACATGAACACTGAAGCTTTCTTT. Its translation: CASSFAGGHMNTEAFF. The chain combines TRBV27 with TRBJ1-1; 8 nucleotides align to TRBD1. V lost 3 bases, J lost 0 bases, and 6 bases stayed unmatched. Germline V gene data show CDR1 as MNHEY and CDR2 as SMNVEV (reference sequence). The CDR3 spans 16 residues.

The V call is TRBV5-1, the J call TRBJ2-7; D gene ambiguous. The CDR3 is 13 amino acids. V shed 7 bases and J shed 3 bases, with 14 bases lying between them. Germline CDR1 and CDR2: SGHRS and YFSETQ. CDR3 region: CASATHPSYEQYF. CDR3 in DNA: TGCGCCAGCGCTACACACCCAAGCTACGAGCAGTACTTC.

This clonotype has only a few counts. This chain links TRBV10-3 with TRBJ1-5; D is undetermined. CDR1 and CDR2 from the germline V gene are ENHRY and SYGVKD. The CDR3 spans 14 residues. V lost 0 bases, J lost 5 bases, and 8 bases lay in between. CDR3 nucleotides: TGTGCCATCAGTGAGTCGGAAGGGTATCAGCCCCAGCATTTT. Protein product: CAISESEGYQPQHF.

This clonotype was detected a few times. This chain links TRBV20-1 with TRBJ1-4, with 7 bases identical to TRBD1. This CDR3 contains 13 residues. The V gene end was trimmed by 6 bases and the J gene end by 3 bases; junction bases not matched to a gene: 4. CDR1 is DFQATT, CDR2 SNEGSKA, per germline (reference sequence). CDR3 nucleotides: TGCAGTGCCAGACAGGGTGCTAATGAAAAACTGTTTTTT. It codes for CSARQGANEKLFF.

This clonotype has only a few counts. V is TRBV5-1 and J is TRBJ1-3; possible D gene TRBD1, 5 bases. The CDR3 has 16 residues. Germline values: CDR1 SGHRS, CDR2 YFSETQ. Trimming shortened V by 1 base and J by 1 base, and 12 bases separated the two germline ends. CDR3 sequence: CASSLNQGVSGNTIYF. DNA for the CDR3: TGCGCCAGCAGCTTGAACCAGGGAGTTTCTGGAAACACCATATATTTT. Based on the CDR3 plus reference TRBV5-1 and TRBJ1-3, the full variable domain is KAGVTQTPRYLIKTRGQQVTLSCSPISGHRSVSWYQQTPGQGLQFLFEYFSETQRNKGNFPGRFSGRQFSNSRSEMNVSTLELGDSALYLCASSLNQGVSGNTIYFGEGSWLTVV.

In its sample, this clonotype was seen a few times. The CDR3 DNA sequence: TGTGCCAGCAGCTTCGGACTAGCGAACTACGAGCAGTACTTC. It yields the protein CASSFGLANYEQYF. This chain uses TRBV5-5 with TRBJ2-7, with 9 nucleotides matching TRBD2. V trimming: 2 bases; J trimming: 3 bases; junction bases outside the gene matches: 3. The CDR3 has 14 residues. CDR1 and CDR2 from the germline V gene are SGHKS and YYEKEE (reference sequence).

J is TRBJ2-5 and V is TRBV12-3 or TRBV12-4; D remains unclear. The CDR3 runs 11 residues. Trimming shortened V by 2 bases and J by 12 bases, and 10 bases separated the two germline ends. CDR3 sequence (DNA): TGTGCCAGCAGTTTATCGGGTGACGAGTACTTC. This codes for CASSLSGDEYF.

This chain uses TRBV7-6 with TRBJ1-3, with D maybe TRBD1 (6 bases). CDR3 length: 16 residues. Germline V gives CDR1 SGHVS, CDR2 FNYEAQ. Trimming cost V 5 bases and J 0 bases, with 14 bases left between them. The CDR3 DNA sequence: TGTGCCAGCAGCGCCTTTACAGGGCACTCTGGAAACACCATATATTTT. This codes for CASSAFTGHSGNTIYF.

The chain is built from TRBV19 and TRBJ2-1, with 9 bases identical to TRBD2. The J segment lost 5 bases and the V segment lost 7 bases, leaving 6 bases of the junction unmatched. Germline loops: CDR1 LNHDA, CDR2 SQIVND (reference sequence). CDR3 length: 14 amino acids. CDR3 region: CASTYGLANNEQFF. The CDR3 coding sequence is TGTGCCAGTACTTACGGACTAGCGAACAATGAGCAGTTCTTC.